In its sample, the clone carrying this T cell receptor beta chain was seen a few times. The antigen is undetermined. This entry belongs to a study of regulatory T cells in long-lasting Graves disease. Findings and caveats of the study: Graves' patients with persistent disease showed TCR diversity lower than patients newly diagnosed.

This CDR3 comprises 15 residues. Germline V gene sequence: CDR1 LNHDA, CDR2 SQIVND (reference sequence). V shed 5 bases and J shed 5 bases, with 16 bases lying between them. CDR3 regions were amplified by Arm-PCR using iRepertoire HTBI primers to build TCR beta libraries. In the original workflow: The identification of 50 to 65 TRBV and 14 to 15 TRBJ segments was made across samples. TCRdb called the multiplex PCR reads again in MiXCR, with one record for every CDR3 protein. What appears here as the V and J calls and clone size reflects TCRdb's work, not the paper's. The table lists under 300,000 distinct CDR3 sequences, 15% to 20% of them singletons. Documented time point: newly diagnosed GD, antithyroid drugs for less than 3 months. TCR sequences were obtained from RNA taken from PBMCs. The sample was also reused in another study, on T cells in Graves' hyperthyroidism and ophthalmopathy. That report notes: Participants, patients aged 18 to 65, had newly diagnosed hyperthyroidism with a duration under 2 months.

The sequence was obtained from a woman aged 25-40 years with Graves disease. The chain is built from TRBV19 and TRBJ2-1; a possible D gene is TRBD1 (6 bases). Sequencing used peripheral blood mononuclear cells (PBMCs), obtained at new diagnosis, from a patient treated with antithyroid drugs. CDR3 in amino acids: CASSLHRVIDNEQFF. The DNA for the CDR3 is TGTGCCAGTAGTCTCCACAGGGTTATCGACAATGAGCAGTTCTTC. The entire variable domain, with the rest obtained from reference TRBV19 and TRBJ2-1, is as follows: DGGITQSPKYLFRKEGQNVTLSCEQNLNHDAMYWYRQDPGQGLRLIYYSQIVNDFQKGDIAEGYSVSREKKESFPLTVTSAQKNPTAFYLCASSLHRVIDNEQFFGPGTRLTVL.